This TCR beta chain originates from a study of shared clonotypes between healthy human individuals. Background on the study: Aged 18 to 49, the donors were two women and a few men.

Donors comprised healthy HIV-negative adults lacking recent acute infections or vaccinations. The V and J ends lost 3 bases and 5 bases respectively, with 9 bases between them. This CDR3 has 13 amino acids. Germline CDR1 reads SGHRS; CDR2 reads YFSETQ. Remarks on this clone: Its antigen is unknown.

Study results and limitations: Sharing across a few donors was seen in 5% to 5.5% of naive CD4 clonotypes. Tissues were not sampled, only blood, and their repertoires likely differ.

Sequenced by immunoSEQ multiplex PCR; TCRdb stores in-frame clones only, minus some. The sample lists 2 million to 2.5 million clones; over 85% were seen once. The source is a man younger than 30 in good health. Some clones in this sample may be carry-over from other donors' samples. Material for sequencing was naive CD4+ T cells from PBMCs. Subset described: CD45RA+ positively selected. The chain joins TRBV5-1 to TRBJ1-5; D call uncertain. CDR3 nucleotides: TGCGCCAGCAGCTCGGGCTGGGATCAGCCCCAGCATTTT. Its translation: CASSSGWDQPQHF. The whole variable domain, remainder taken from reference TRBV5-1 and TRBJ1-5, is KAGVTQTPRYLIKTRGQQVTLSCSPISGHRSVSWYQQTPGQGLQFLFEYFSETQRNKGNFPGRFSGRQFSNSRSEMNVSTLELGDSALYLCASSSGWDQPQHFGDGTRLSIL.